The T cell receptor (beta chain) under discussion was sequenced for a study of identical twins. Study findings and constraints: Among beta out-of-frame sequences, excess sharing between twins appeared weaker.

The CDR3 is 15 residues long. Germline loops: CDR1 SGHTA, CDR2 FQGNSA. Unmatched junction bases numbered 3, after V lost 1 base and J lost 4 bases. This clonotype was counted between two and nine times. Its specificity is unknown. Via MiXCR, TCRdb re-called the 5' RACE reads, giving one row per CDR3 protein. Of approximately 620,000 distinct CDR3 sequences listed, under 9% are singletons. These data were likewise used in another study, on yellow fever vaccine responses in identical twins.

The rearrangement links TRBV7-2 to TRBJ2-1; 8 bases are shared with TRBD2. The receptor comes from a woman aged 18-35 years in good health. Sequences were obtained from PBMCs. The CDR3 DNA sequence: TGTGCCAGCAGCTTAGGACTAGCGTATTACAATGAGCAGTTCTTC. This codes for CASSLGLAYYNEQFF.